This T cell receptor beta chain emerged from a study of blood T cell repertoires in COVID-19. About the study: The United States, Italy and Spain were the sources of the acute and convalescent COVID-19 samples. Sample material is recorded as cDNA or gDNA derived from T cells, B-cell-depleted T cells, or PBMCs.

In the authors' workflow: It was from reference gene primer amplification that nucleated cell counts were estimated. TCRdb's copy holds only in-frame clones and misses some; the assay was immunoSEQ multiplex PCR. V and J calls and clone size are given by that table; D and trimming were obtained from the DNA. The sample shows about 36,000 clones, 70% to 90% of them seen only once. Sequences were obtained from peripheral blood. This TCR came from a human donor in a cohort sampled during active or convalescent COVID-19. The donor label of this sample is uncertain.

The DNA of the CDR3 is TGTGCCAGCAGCTCGTACAGGGGTGGGAACACTGAAGCTTTCTTT. Amino acid sequence: CASSSYRGGNTEAFF. The J gene is TRBJ1-1, the V gene TRBV5-4; TRBD1 aligns across 7 bases. This CDR3 is built from 15 residues. CDR1 is SGHNT and CDR2 is YYREEE in the germline V gene (reference sequence). Losses at the gene ends were 3 bases for V and 1 base for J; bases not matched to a gene: 6.